This T cell receptor beta chain was found in a study of PD-1 blockade in classical Hodgkin lymphoma. Findings and limits, study-wide: Newly diagnosed patients had diversity similar to the baseline diversity of complete responders.

Libraries were prepared by immunoSEQ multiplex PCR; TCRdb keeps only in-frame clonotypes and omits some of them. The sample has roughly 15,000 clones, about four fifths seen once. Each patient relapsed following autologous stem cell transplantation, and prior brentuximab vedotin exposure differed. Reported best responses ranged across complete response, partial response or progressive disease. Germline V gene lookup returns CDR1 SEHNR and CDR2 FQNEAQ (reference sequence). CDR3 length: 14 amino acids. The V and J ends lost 3 bases and 1 base respectively, with 9 bases between them. In regard to this clone: Its target is unknown.

The material sequenced was peripheral blood mononuclear cells (PBMCs), taken at baseline. This receptor was taken from a human donor with classical Hodgkin lymphoma. The V and J genes are TRBV7-9 and TRBJ2-5; D is ambiguous. The CDR3 DNA follows: TGTGCCAGCAGCTTGGTACACCCCCAAGAGACCCAGTACTTC. Protein product: CASSLVHPQETQYF. Complete variable domain (other parts from reference TRBV7-9 and TRBJ2-5): DTGVSQNPRHKITKRGQNVTFRCDPISEHNRLYWYRQTLGQGPEFLTYFQNEAQLEKSRLLSDRFSAERPKGSFSTLEIQRTEQGDSAMYLCASSLVHPQETQYFGPGTRLLVL.